This record concerns one TCR beta chain sequence. The data belong to a study of blood T cell repertoires in COVID-19. The overall study: Some COVID-19 samples were acute and others convalescent; all came from the United States, Italy and Spain. PBMCs, B-cell-depleted T cells, or T cells were the source of the cDNA or gDNA that made up the material.

Trimming cost V 7 bases and J 5 bases, with 17 bases left between them. CDR1 is MNHEY and CDR2 is SVGAGI in the germline V gene. The CDR3 is made up of 14 amino acids. As originally analysed: The assay estimated nucleated cells by amplifying reference gene primers. Sequencing used immunoSEQ multiplex PCR; TCRdb keeps in-frame clones, though not all of them. That table is the source of V, J and clone size, and D and trimming were worked out from the DNA. The sample has some 240,000 clones, roughly 75% seen once. The genes are TRBV6-5 and TRBJ1-1; D may be TRBD1 (6 bases). The specimen sequenced was peripheral blood. This TCR was sampled from a woman in her seventies with acute or convalescent COVID-19. The CDR3 reads CASNNGGRWTEAFF. Here the CDR3 DNA reads TGTGCCAGCAACAACGGGGGGCGGTGGACTGAAGCTTTCTTT.